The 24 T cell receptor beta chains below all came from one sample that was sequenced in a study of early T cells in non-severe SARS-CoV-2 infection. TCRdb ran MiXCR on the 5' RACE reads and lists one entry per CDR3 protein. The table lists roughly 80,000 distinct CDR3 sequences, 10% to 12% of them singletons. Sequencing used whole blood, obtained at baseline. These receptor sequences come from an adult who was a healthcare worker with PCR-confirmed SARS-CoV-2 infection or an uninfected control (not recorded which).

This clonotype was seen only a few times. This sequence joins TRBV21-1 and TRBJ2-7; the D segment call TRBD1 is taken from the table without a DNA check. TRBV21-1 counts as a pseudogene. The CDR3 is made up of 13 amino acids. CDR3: CASSLGHLYEQYF. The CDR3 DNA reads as TGTGCCAGCAGCCTGGGGCACCTCTACGAGCAGTACTTC.

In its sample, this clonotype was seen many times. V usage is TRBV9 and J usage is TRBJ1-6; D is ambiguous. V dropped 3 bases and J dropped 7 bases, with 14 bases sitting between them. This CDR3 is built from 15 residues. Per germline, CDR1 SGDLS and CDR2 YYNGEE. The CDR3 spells CASSGGGPQNSPLHF. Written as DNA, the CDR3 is TGTGCCAGCAGCGGCGGAGGGCCGCAGAATTCACCCCTCCACTTT.

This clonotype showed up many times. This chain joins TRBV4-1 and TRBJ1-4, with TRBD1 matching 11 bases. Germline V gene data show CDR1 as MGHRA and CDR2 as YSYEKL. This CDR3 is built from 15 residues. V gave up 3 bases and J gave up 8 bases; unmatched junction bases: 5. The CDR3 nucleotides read TGCGCCAGCAGCCAGACCGGGACAGGGGGAGAAAAACTGTTTTTT. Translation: CASSQTGTGGEKLFF.

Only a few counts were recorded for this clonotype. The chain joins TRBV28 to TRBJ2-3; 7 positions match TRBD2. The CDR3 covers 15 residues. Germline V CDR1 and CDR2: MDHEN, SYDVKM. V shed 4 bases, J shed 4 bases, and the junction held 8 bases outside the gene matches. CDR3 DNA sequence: TGTGCCAGCAGTTCCTCCGGGACTATAGCAGATACGCAGTATTTT. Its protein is CASSSSGTIADTQYF.

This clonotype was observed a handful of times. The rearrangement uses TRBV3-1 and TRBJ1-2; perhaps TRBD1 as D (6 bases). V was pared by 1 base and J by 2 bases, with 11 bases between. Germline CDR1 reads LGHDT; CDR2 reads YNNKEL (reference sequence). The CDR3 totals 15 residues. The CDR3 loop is CASSQAGGQNYGYTF. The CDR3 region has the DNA TGTGCCAGCAGCCAAGCTGGCGGACAGAACTATGGCTACACCTTC.

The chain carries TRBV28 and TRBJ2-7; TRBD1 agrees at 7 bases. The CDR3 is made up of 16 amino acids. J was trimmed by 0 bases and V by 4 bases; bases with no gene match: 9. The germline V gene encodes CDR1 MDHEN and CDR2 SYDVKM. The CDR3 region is CASSSRRTGPSYEQYF. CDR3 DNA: TGTGCCAGCAGTTCTAGGAGGACAGGCCCCTCCTACGAGCAGTACTTC.

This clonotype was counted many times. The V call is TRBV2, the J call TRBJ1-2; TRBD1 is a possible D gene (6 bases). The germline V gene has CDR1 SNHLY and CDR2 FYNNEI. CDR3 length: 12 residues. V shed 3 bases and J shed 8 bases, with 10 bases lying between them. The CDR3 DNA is TGTGCCAGCAGTGAGACAGGTCTGGGCTACACCTTC. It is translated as CASSETGLGYTF.

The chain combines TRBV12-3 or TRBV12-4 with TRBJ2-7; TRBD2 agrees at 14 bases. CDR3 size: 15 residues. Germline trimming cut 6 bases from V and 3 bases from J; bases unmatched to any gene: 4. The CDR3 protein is CASSLTSGGGYEQYF. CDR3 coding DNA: TGTGCCAGCAGCCTGACTAGCGGGGGGGGCTACGAGCAGTACTTC.

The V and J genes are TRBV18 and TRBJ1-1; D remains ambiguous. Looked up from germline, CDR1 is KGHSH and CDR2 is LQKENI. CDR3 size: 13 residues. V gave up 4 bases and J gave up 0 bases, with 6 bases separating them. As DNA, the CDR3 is TGTGCCAGCTCACGGCAGGTGAACACTGAAGCTTTCTTT. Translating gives CASSRQVNTEAFF.

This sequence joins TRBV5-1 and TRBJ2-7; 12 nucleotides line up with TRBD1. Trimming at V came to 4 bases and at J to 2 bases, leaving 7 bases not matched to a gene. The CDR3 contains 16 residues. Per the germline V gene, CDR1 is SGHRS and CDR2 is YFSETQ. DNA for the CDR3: TGCGCCAGCAGCAGGGGGACAGGGGGCGAGCCCTACGAGCAGTACTTC. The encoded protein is CASSRGTGGEPYEQYF.

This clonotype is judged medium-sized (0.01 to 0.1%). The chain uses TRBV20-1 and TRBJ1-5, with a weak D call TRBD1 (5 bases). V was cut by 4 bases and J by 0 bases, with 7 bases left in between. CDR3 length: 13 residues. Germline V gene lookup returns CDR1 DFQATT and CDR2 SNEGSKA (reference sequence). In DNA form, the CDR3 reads TGCAGTGCTAAAGGGGATAGCAATCAGCCCCAGCATTTT. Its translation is CSAKGDSNQPQHF.

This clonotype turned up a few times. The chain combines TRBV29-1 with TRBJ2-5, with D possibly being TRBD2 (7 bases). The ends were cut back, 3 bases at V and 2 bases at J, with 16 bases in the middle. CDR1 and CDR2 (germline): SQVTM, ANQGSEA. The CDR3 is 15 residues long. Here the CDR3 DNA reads TGCAGCGTTGAGGGGGGGCAGGGGTCTCAAGAGACCCAGTACTTC. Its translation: CSVEGGQGSQETQYF.

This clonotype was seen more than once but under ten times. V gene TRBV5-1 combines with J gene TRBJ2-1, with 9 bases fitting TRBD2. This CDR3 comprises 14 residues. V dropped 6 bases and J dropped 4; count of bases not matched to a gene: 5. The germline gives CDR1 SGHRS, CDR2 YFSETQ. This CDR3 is CASNPGLAYNEQFF. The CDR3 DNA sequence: TGCGCCAGCAACCCGGGACTAGCATACAATGAGCAGTTCTTC.

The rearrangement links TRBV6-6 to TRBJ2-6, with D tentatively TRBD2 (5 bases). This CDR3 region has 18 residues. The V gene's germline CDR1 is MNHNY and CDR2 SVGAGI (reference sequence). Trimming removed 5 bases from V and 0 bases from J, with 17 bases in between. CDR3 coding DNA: TGTGCCAGCAGTACGGCGGGCTTAGGGTACTCTGGGGCCAACGTCCTGACTTTC. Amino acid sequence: CASSTAGLGYSGANVLTF.

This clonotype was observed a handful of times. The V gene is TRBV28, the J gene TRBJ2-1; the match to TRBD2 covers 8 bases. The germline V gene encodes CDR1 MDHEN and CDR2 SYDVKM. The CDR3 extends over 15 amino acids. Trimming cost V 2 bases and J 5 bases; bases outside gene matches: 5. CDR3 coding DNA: TGTGCCAGCAGTTTAGGCCAGCGGGGGAACAATGAGCAGTTCTTC. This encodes CASSLGQRGNNEQFF.

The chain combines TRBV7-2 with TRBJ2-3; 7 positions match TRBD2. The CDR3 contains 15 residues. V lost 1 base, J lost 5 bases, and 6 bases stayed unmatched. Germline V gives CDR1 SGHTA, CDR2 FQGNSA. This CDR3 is CASSLVPGGRDTQYF. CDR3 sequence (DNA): TGTGCCAGCAGCTTAGTGCCCGGGGGGAGAGATACGCAGTATTTT.

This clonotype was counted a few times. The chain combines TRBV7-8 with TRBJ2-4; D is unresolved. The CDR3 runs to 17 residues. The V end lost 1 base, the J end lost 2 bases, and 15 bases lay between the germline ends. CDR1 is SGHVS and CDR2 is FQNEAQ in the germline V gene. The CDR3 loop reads CASSLGYRRQTKNIQYF. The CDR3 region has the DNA TGTGCCAGCAGCTTAGGTTACAGACGACAAACCAAAAACATTCAGTACTTC.

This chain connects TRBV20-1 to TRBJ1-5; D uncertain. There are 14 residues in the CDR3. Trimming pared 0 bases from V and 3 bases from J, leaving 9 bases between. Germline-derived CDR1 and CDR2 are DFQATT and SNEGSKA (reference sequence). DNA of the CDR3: TGCAGTGCTAGAGATGTCTTAAACAATCAGCCCCAGCATTTT. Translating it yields CSARDVLNNQPQHF.

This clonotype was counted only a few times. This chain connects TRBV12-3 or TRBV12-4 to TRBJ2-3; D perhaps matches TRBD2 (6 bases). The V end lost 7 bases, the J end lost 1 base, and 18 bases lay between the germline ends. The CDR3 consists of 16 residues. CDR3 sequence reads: CASTPRAGPRTDTQYF. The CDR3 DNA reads TGTGCCAGCACCCCCCGGGCGGGGCCGCGCACAGATACGCAGTATTTT.

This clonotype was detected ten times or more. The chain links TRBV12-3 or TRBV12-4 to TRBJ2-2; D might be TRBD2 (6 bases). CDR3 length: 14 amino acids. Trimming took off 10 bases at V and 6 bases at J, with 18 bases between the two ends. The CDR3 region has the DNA TGTGCCACCACTTTCGGGGGAGGCCCCGGGGAGCTGTTTTTT. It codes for CATTFGGGPGELFF.

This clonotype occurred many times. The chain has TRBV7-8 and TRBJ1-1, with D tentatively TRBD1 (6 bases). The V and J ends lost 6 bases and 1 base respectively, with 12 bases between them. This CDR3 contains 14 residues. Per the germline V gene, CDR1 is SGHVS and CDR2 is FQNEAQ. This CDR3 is CASSLQGRNTEAFF. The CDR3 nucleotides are TGTGCCAGCAGTTTACAGGGCAGGAACACTGAAGCTTTCTTT.

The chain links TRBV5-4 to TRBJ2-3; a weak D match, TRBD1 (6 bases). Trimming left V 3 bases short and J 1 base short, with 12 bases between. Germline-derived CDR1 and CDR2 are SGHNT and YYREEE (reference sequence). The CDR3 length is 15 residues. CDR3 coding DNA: TGTGCCAGCAGCTCAATGACAGGAGGCACAGATACGCAGTATTTT. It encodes CASSSMTGGTDTQYF.

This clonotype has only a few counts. CDR3 in DNA: TGTGCTAGTGGCCAAGAACCGACAGGGGCTAACTATGGCTACACCTTC. Amino acids: CASGQEPTGANYGYTF. V gene TRBV12-5 combines with J gene TRBJ1-2, with 8 bases lining up with TRBD1. The V gene end was trimmed by 6 bases and the J gene end by 0 bases; junction bases not matched to a gene: 9. This CDR3 has 16 residues. Germline V gives CDR1 LGHNT, CDR2 FRNRAP. Variable domain in full (rest from reference TRBV12-5 and TRBJ1-2): DARVTQTPRHKVTEMGQEVTMRCQPILGHNTVFWYRQTMMQGLELLAYFRNRAPLDDSGMPKDRFSAEMPDATLATLKIQPSEPRDSAVYFCASGQEPTGANYGYTFGSGTRLTVV.

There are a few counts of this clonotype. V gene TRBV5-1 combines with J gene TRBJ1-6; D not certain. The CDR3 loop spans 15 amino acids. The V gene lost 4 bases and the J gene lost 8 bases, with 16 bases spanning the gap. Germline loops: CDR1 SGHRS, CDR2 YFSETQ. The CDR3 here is CASSPIGSSDSPLHF. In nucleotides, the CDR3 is TGCGCCAGCAGCCCGATCGGCAGCTCGGATTCACCCCTCCACTTT.